The T cell receptor (beta chain) under discussion was sequenced for a study of blood T cells in healthy people across ages (dated by TCRdb to 2013 to 2016). Study-wide context: In model experiments, template switching captured about one uniquely barcoded TCR beta cDNA molecule for every two T cells. To avoid experimental bias, donors of different ages were spread randomly across the sequencing lanes. The donors were divided into four age groups: young (average around 16 years), middle-aged (about 41), aged (around 59) and long-lived (roughly 82). Using the same blood draw, the study looked at two additional independent replicas of 1 million unique cDNA reads for two donors, one aged 18 to 30 and the other aged 80 or older. Age-related changes in TCR beta repertoire diversity were measured in the study by deep sequencing normalized with unique cDNA molecular identifiers.

Comments on this clonotype: No antigen is known for it. Nothing much larger sits one base from this clone, and base qualities are not available.

The method behind the library was 5' RACE. Sequencing used an Illumina HiSeq 2500. A second roughly 6 to 12 cycle PCR used a sample-barcoded 5' primer and a J-beta primer mix. A template-switch 5' adaptor carrying 12 random nucleotides introduced a unique molecular identifier onto each TCR beta cDNA molecule. Each sample yielded at least 3 million CDR3-containing paired-end reads. First-strand cDNA was synthesized from all RNA with the Mint cDNA synthesis kit, primed by a TRBC-specific oligonucleotide. Following uracil-DNA glycosylase treatment, a first 18-cycle PCR with universal primers M1SS and BC2_uni_R was performed on all cDNA. Per the authors' processing: Each sample was normalized by randomly selecting 1 million high-quality reads, each carrying a distinct molecular identifier. Reads with shared molecular identifiers were discarded instead of being binned into consensus sequences. MiTCR, with a Q25 quality threshold and the strictest error-elimination algorithm, was used for CDR3 identification, clonotype clustering and error correction. Lower-bound total TCR beta diversity was estimated with a nonparametric unseen species model using Euler transformation. TCRdb trimmed the raw reads at Q25, called clones with MiXCR and kept productive beta chains. Each CDR3 protein appears once, grouped with its most common genes and DNA. Clone size and V and J calls follow TCRdb, not the original study. The sample profile shows hundreds of thousands of distinct CDR3 sequences; about 53% of them were found once. The ten largest clones represent under 50% of the sample.

The paper as a whole reports these results and caveats: Bulk unsorted PBMC profiling prevented conclusive comparison of naive and antigen-experienced compartments. As age increased, observed TCR beta diversity per million T cells dropped in a roughly linear way, and a significant reduction was already evident by age 40. Compared with the aged group, the long-lived group had more naive CD4+ T cells, fewer expanded clones and increased TCR diversity, a pattern suggesting age selection. A strong correlation was found between observed TCR beta diversity and the percentage of naive T cells measured by flow cytometry. Estimates of total diversity based on one million sequenced T cells were regarded as lower bounds and as underestimates. Because donor CMV infection status was unknown, age-related changes in expanded clonotypes were potentially confounded.

Systemically healthy Caucasian individuals from Russia, over 30 in total and aged roughly 6 to 100 years, were included as donors. Around 10 milliliters of peripheral blood were drawn from each donor into EDTA-treated Vacutainer tubes. Ficoll-Paque density-gradient centrifugation was used to isolate PBMCs, with at least 6 million per sample. Total RNA was extracted from PBMCs with Trizol reagent, with at least 5.5 micrograms obtained per sample. For every donor, flow cytometry on a PBMC aliquot measured the percentage of naive CD45RAhigh/CD27high T cells. Deletion took 6 bases off V and 3 bases off J, with a span of 20 bases between the germline ends. CDR1 and CDR2, looked up from the germline V gene (reference sequence), are MNHNY and SVGAGI. Counted from cysteine to phenylalanine, this CDR3 has 16 amino acids. This entry keeps only the CDR3 DNA: 48 bases, framed from base 1.

Sequenced: blood. Here the chain combines TRBV6-6 and TRBJ1-2; the D gene is not confidently resolved. This TCR derives from a man aged 80 or over in good health. The sequenced DNA is TGTGCCAGCAGCCAACCTGGGGTCCCAAGTGACTATGGCTACACCTTC. It is translated as CASSQPGVPSDYGYTF.